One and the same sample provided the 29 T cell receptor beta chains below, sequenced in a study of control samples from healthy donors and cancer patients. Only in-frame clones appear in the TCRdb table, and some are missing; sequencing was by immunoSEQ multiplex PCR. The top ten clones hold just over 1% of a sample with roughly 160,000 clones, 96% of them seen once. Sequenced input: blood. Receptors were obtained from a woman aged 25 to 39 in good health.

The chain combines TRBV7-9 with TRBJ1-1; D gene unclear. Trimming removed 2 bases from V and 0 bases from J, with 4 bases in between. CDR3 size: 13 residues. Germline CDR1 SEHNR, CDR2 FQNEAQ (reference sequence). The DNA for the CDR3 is TGTGCCAGCAGCTTAAGTATGAACACTGAAGCTTTCTTT. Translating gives CASSLSMNTEAFF.

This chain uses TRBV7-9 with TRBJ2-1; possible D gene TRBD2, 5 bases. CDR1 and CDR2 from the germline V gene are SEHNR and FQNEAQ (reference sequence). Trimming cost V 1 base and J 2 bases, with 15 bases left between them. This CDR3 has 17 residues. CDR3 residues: CASSLGLGDYAYNEQFF. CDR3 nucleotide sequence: TGTGCCAGCAGCTTAGGTCTCGGAGACTACGCCTACAATGAGCAGTTCTTC. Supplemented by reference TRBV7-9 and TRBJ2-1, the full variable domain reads DTGVSQNPRHKITKRGQNVTFRCDPISEHNRLYWYRQTLGQGPEFLTYFQNEAQLEKSRLLSDRFSAERPKGSFSTLEIQRTEQGDSAMYLCASSLGLGDYAYNEQFFGPGTRLTVL.

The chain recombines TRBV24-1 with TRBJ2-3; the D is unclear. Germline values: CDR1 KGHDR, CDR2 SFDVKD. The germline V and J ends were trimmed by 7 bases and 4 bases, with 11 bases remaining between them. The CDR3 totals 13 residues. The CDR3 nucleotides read TGTGCCACCAGCTACCCGGGCGCAGATACGCAGTATTTT. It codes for CATSYPGADTQYF.

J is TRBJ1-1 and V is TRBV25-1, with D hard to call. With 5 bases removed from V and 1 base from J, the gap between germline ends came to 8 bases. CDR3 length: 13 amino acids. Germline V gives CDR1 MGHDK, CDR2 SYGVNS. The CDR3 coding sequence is TGTGCCAGCAGTACCGCGACGAACACTGAAGCTTTCTTT. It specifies CASSTATNTEAFF.

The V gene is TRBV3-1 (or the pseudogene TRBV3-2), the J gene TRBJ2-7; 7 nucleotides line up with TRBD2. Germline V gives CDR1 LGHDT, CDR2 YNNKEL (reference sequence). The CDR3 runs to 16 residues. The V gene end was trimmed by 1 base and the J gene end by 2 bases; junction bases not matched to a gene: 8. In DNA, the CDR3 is TGTGCCAGCAGCCAAGTGGTTGGGCGGGAGCCCTACGAGCAGTACTTC. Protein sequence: CASSQVVGREPYEQYF.

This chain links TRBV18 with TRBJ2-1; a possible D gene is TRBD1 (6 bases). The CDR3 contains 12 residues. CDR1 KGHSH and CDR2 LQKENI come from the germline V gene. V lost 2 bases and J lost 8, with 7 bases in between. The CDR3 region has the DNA TGTGCCAGCTCACCAAACAGGGATGAGCAGTTCTTC. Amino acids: CASSPNRDEQFF.

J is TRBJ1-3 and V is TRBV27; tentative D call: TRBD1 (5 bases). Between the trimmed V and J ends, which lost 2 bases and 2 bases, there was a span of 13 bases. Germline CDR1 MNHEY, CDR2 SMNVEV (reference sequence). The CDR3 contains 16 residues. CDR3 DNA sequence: TGTGCCAGCAGTTTAGGGGTCGGAGGGGCTGGAAACACCATATATTTT. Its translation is CASSLGVGGAGNTIYF.

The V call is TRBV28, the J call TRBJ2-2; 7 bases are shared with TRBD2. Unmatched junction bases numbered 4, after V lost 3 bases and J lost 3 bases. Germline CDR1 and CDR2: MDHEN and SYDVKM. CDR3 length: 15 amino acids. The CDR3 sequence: CASSFLGRDTGELFF. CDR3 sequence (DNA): TGTGCCAGCAGTTTCCTGGGGAGGGACACCGGGGAGCTGTTTTTT.

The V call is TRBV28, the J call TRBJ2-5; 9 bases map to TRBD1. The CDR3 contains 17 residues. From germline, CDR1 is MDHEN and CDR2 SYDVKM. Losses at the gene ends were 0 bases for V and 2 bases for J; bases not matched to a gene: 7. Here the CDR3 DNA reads TGTGCCAGCAGTTTATGGGGGGGGACAGGGCCACAAGAGACCCAGTACTTC. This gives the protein CASSLWGGTGPQETQYF.

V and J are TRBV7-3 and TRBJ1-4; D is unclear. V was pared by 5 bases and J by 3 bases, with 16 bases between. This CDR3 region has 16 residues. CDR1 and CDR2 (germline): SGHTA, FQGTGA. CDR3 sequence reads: CASSVDRVLANEKLFF. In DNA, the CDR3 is TGTGCCAGCAGCGTGGACCGGGTTCTGGCTAATGAAAAACTGTTTTTT.

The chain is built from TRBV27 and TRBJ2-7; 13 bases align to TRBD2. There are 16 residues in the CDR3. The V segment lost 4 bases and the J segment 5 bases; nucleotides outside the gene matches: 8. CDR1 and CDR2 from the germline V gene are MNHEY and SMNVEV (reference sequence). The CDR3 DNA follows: TGTGCCAGCAGTTCCCCCAGACTAGCGGGAGGCAACGAGCAGTACTTC. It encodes CASSSPRLAGGNEQYF.

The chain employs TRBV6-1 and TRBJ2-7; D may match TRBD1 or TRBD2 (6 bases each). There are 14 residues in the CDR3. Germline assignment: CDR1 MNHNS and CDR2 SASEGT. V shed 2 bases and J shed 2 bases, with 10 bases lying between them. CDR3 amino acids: CASSEKGGTYEQYF. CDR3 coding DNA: TGTGCCAGCAGTGAAAAGGGGGGAACCTACGAGCAGTACTTC.

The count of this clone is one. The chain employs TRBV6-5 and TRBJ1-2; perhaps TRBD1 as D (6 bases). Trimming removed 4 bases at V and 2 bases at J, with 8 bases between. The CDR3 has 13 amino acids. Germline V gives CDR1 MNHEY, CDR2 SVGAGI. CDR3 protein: CASSFRGNYGYTF. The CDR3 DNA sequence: TGTGCCAGCAGTTTCAGGGGAAACTATGGCTACACCTTC.

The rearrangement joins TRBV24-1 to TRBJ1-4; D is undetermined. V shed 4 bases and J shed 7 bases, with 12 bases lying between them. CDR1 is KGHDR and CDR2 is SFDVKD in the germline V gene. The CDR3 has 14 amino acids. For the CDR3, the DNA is TGTGCCACCAGTGACTCCGTGGGGATTGAAAAACTGTTTTTT. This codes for CATSDSVGIEKLFF.

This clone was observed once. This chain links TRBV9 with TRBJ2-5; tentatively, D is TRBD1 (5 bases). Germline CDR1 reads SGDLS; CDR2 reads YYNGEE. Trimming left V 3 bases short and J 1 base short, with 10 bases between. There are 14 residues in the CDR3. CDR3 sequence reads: CASSGQGGQETQYF. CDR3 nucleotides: TGTGCCAGCAGCGGGCAGGGCGGCCAAGAGACCCAGTACTTC.

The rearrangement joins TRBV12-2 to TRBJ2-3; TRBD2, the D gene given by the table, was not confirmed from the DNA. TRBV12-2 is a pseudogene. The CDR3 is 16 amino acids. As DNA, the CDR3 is TGCGGCGCTAGCGGGAGGGCCTGTGTGGGGACAGATACGCAGTATTTT. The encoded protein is CGASGRACVGTDTQYF.

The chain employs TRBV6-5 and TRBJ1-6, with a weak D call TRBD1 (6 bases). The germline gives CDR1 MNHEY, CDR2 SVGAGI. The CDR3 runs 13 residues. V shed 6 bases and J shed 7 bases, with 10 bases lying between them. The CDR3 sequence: CASSQGINSPLHF. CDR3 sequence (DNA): TGTGCCAGCAGCCAGGGGATAAATTCACCCCTCCACTTT.

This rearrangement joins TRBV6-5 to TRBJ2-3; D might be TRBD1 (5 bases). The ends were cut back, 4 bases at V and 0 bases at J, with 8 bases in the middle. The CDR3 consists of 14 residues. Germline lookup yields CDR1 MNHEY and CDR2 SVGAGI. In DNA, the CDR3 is TGTGCCAGCAGTTGGACACGCAGCACAGATACGCAGTATTTT. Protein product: CASSWTRSTDTQYF.

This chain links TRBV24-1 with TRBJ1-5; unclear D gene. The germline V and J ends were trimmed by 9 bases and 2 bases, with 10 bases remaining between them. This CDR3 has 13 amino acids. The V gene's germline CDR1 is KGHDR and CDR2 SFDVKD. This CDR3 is CATGGDGNQPQHF. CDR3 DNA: TGTGCCACCGGCGGGGATGGCAATCAGCCCCAGCATTTT.

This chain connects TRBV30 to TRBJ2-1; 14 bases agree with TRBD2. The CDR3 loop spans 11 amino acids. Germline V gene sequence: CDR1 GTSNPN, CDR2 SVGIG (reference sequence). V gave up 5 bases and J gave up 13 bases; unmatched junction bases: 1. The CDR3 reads CAWGLAGGQFF. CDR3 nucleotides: TGTGCCTGGGGACTAGCGGGAGGTCAGTTCTTC.

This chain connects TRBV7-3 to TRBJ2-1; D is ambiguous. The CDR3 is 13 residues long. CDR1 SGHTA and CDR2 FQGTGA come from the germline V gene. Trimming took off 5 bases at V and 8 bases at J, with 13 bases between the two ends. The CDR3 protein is CASSQGPDDEQFF. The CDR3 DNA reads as TGTGCCAGCAGCCAAGGACCGGACGATGAGCAGTTCTTC.

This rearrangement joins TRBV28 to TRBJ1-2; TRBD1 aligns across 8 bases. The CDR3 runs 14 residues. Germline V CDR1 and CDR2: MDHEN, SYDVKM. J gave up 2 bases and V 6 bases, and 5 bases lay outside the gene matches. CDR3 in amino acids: CASSLQGANYGYTF. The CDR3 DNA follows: TGTGCCAGCAGCCTCCAGGGGGCCAACTATGGCTACACCTTC.

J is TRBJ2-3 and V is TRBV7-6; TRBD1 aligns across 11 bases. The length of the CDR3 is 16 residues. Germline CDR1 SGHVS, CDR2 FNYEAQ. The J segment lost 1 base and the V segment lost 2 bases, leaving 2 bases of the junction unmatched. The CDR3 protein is CASSLWTGGGTDTQYF. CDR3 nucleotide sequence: TGTGCCAGCAGCTTATGGACAGGGGGCGGCACAGATACGCAGTATTTT.

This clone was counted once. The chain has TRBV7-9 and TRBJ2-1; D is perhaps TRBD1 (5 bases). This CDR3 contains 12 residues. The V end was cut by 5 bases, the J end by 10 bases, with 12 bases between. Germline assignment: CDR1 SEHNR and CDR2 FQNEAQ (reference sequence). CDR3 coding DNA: TGTGCCAGCAGCCCCGGACAAATCGAGCAGTTCTTC. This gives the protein CASSPGQIEQFF.

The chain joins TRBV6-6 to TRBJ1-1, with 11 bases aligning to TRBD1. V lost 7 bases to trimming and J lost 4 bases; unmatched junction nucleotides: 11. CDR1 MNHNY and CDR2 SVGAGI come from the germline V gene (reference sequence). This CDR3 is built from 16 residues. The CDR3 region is CASTKLGTGGFTEAFF. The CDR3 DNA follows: TGTGCCAGCACCAAACTAGGGACAGGGGGGTTCACTGAAGCTTTCTTT.

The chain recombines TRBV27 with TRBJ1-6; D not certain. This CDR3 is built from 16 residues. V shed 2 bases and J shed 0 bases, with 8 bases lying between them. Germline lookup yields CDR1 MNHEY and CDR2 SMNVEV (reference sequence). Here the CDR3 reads CASSLLAGSYNSPLHF. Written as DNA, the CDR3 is TGTGCCAGCAGTTTACTGGCGGGCTCCTATAATTCACCCCTCCACTTT.

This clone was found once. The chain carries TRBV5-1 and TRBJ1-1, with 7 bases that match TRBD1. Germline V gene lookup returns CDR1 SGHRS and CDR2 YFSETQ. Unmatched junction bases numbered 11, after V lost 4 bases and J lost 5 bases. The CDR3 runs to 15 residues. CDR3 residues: CASSVTTGTGTEAFF. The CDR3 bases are TGCGCCAGCAGCGTCACGACAGGGACGGGAACTGAAGCTTTCTTT.

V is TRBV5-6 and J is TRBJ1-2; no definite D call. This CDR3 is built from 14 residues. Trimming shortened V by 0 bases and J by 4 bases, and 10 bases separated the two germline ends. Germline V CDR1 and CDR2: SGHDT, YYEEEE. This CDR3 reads CASSLGSAGYGYTF. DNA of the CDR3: TGTGCCAGCAGCTTGGGATCGGCAGGCTATGGCTACACCTTC.

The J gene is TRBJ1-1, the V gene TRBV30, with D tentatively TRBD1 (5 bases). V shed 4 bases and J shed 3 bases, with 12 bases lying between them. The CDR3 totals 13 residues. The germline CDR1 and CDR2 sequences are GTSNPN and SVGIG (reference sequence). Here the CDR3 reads CAWKGRADTEAFF. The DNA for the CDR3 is TGTGCCTGGAAAGGCAGGGCGGACACTGAAGCTTTCTTT. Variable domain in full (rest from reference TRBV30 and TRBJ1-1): SQTIHQWPATLVQPVGSPLSLECTVEGTSNPNLYWYRQAAGRGLQLLFYSVGIGQISSEVPQNLSASRPQDRQFILSSKKLLLSDSGFYLCAWKGRADTEAFFGQGTRLTVV.